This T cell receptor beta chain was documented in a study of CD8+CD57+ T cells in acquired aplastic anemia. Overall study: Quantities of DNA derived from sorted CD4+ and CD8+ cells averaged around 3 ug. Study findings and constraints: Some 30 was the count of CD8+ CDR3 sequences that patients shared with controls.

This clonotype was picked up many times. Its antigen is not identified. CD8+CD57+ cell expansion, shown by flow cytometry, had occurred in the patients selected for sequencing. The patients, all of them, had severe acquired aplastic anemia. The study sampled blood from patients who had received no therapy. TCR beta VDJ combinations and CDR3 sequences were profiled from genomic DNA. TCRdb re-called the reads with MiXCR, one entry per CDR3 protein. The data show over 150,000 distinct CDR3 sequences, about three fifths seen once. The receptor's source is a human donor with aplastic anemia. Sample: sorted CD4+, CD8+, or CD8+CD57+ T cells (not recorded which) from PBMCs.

The CDR3 DNA reads TGCGCCAGCAGCGCCCGGACAGGGGGCAAGTCTGGGGCCAACGTCCTGACTTTC. As protein: CASSARTGGKSGANVLTF. The chain couples TRBV5-1 to TRBJ2-6, with TRBD1 matching over 11 bases. Germline loops: CDR1 SGHRS, CDR2 YFSETQ. J lost 1 base, V lost 4 bases, and 7 bases had no gene match. The CDR3 sequence is 18 residues long.